This TCR beta chain was profiled in a study of blood T cells in healthy people across ages. Study-wide context: About one barcoded beta molecule per two T cells came from capture by template switching.

This clonotype was detected only a few times. Together with a sample-barcoded 5' primer, a J-beta primer mix was included in a second PCR lasting about 6 to 12 cycles. Template switching added a 12-random-nucleotide identifier to every cDNA molecule. Via MiXCR, TCRdb re-called the 5' RACE reads, giving one row per CDR3 protein. The sample contains about 970,000 distinct CDR3 sequences, roughly half of which appear only once. The donors, healthy Caucasians from Russia, were aged about 6 to 90. Roughly 10 milliliters of peripheral blood were drawn from each donor. The germline V gene has CDR1 MGHRA and CDR2 YSYEKL. V was pared by 10 bases and J by 14 bases, with 17 bases of the junction left unmatched. The CDR3 runs to 13 residues.

V is TRBV4-1 and J is TRBJ2-3; 8 nucleotides align to TRBD2. The source material was blood. The clonotype originates from a woman aged 55-70 years in good health. The CDR3 region has the DNA TGCGCCATCACGGAGAGGGGACTAGAGGTTCGGTATTTT. Translating it yields CAITERGLEVRYF.